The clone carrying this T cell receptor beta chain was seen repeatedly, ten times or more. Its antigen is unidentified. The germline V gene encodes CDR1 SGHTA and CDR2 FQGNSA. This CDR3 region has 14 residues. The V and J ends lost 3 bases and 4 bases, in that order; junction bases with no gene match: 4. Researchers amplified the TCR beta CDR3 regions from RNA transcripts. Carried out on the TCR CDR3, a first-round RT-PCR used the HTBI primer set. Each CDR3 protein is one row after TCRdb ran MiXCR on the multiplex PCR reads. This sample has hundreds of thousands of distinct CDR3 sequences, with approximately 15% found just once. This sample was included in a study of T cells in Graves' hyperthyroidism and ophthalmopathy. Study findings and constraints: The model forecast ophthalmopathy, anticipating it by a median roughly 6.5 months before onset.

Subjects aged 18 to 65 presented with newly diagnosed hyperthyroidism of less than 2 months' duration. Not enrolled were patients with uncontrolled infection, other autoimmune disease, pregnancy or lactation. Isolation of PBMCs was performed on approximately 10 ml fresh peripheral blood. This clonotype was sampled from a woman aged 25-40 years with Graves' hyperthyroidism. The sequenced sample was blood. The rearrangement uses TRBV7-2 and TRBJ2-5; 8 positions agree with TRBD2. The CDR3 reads CASSFLAGGETQYF. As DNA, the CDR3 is TGTGCCAGCAGCTTTTTGGCGGGAGGAGAGACCCAGTACTTC.